The clone carrying this T cell receptor beta chain came up many times. The target antigen is unknown. The CDR3 runs 15 residues. Unmatched junction bases numbered 5, after V lost 5 bases and J lost 3 bases. The authors amplified TCR beta CDR3 regions, and they did so from RNA transcripts for repertoire sequencing. Second-round multiplex PCR came after first-round RT-PCR with HTBI primers. TCRdb re-called the multiplex PCR reads through MiXCR, storing one row per CDR3 protein. Altogether tens of thousands of distinct CDR3 sequences are present, 45% to 55% being singletons, with the ten largest covering over 3.5%. The sample belongs to a study of Graves' ophthalmopathy and Graves' hyperthyroidism. Study results and limitations: From stable hyperthyroidism, ophthalmopathy was separated by a 13-signature model with 85% to 90% sensitivity and under 84% specificity.

Orbital computed tomography and thyroid ultrasound, along with TRAb, serum thyroxine and clinical symptoms, underpinned diagnosis. This rearrangement joins TRBV12-3 or TRBV12-4 to TRBJ2-2; TRBD2 agrees at 8 bases. The source material was peripheral blood. The receptor was derived from an adult woman with Graves' ophthalmopathy. CDR3 residues: CASSRGGEDTGELFF. The CDR3 DNA is TGTGCCAGCAGTCGGGGGGGGGAGGACACCGGGGAGCTGTTTTTT.